This TCR beta chain was profiled in a study of cytomegalovirus exposure and HLA in healthy donors. Study-wide points: According to the study, around 150 TCR beta chains were cytomegalovirus-associated. Presence/absence analyses assumed roughly uniform sequencing depth across donors, which may not hold.

CDR1 is MNHNY, CDR2 SVGAGI, per germline (reference sequence). This CDR3 contains 11 residues. The V gene lost 6 bases and the J gene lost 9 bases, with 9 bases spanning the gap. PCR amplification relied on 60 Vbeta primers (plus 13 Jbeta primers). Assay: immunoSEQ multiplex PCR; the TCRdb copy retains only in-frame clones and omits some. The table shows about 140,000 clones, with about 75% occurring only once. Turning to this clone: Its specificity is not known.

Sequencing input: PBMCs. This sequence originates from a woman younger than 45 in good health and CMV-seronegative. V usage is TRBV6-6 and J usage is TRBJ2-1; no reliable D call. The CDR3 DNA sequence: TGTGCCAGCAGGCAGGAAGGTGAGCAGTTCTTC. Amino acid sequence: CASRQEGEQFF.